This T cell receptor (beta chain) appears in the sequencing data of a study of cytomegalovirus exposure and HLA in healthy donors. Trimming pared 10 bases from V and 5 bases from J, leaving 20 bases between. CDR1 is MNHNS, CDR2 SASEGT, per germline. The CDR3 runs to 14 residues. Vbeta (60) and Jbeta (13) primers were used in the PCR. Assay: immunoSEQ multiplex PCR; the TCRdb copy retains only in-frame clones and omits some. Of about 140,000 clones in the sample, approximately 77% are singletons; the top ten hold 1.3%. Sequencing was performed on PBMCs. The clonotype was recovered from a woman in her 40s in good health and CMV-seronegative. This chain uses TRBV6-1 with TRBJ1-1; a weak D match, TRBD1 (6 bases). The CDR3 spells CATSAREGDTEAFF. The CDR3 nucleotides read TGTGCCACTTCGGCAAGAGAGGGGGATACTGAAGCTTTCTTT.